This T cell receptor beta chain was sequenced during a study of beta chain features in type 1 diabetes. Expressed TCRB transcripts were sequenced because the isolated RNA had all been reverse transcribed beforehand. TCRdb's copy holds only in-frame clones and misses some; the assay was immunoSEQ multiplex PCR. The sample consists of more than 100,000 clones, 28% of them appearing once. Notes on the study in general: TCRB CDR3s from Type 1 diabetes patients were moderately but significantly shorter in all four CD4+ subsets.

Worth noting for this clone: What it recognizes is unknown.

The sample was central memory CD4+ T cells from blood. The TCR originated in a woman between 18 and 29 years old with type 1 diabetes.

The CDR3 sequence: CASSEKQRFTDTQYF. The DNA for the CDR3 is TGTGCCAGCAGCGAAAAACAGCGGTTCACAGATACGCAGTATTTT. The rearrangement links TRBV27 to TRBJ2-3; D is perhaps TRBD2 (5 bases). CDR3 length equals 15 residues. Germline V gene data show CDR1 as MNHEY and CDR2 as SMNVEV (reference sequence). The V end was cut by 6 bases, the J end by 2 bases, with 15 bases between.